This T cell receptor (beta chain) was obtained from a study of T cell repertoires in ileal Crohn's disease (dated by TCRdb to the late 2010s). Study-level background: The median duration of disease was approximately 7.9 years, and at the time of surgery around 35% of patients were active smokers. Roughly 550 nanograms of biopsy DNA per sample were submitted for commercial TCRB immunosequencing. The M0 samples consisted of biopsies taken from the inflamed part of the ileum within the surgical resection specimen. Surgery was performed for a complication in all patients, with stricturing disease in 61% and penetrating disease in approximately 40%. Roughly half of the patients were given postoperative therapy, with roughly 20 on anti-TNF agents and about ten on thiopurines. Running in parallel with the study was a multicentre cohort set up to find predictors of early endoscopic recurrence following ileocolonic resection. A Rutgeerts score above i0 was used to define endoscopic postoperative recurrence. A total of roughly 170 mucosal samples from approximately 60 patients were sequenced, collected from several sites on the surgical specimen and at postoperative endoscopy. A prospective multicentre cohort supplied the 50 or so Crohn's disease patients whose TCR repertoires were analysed. The full study reports these points: Patients who were active smokers at surgery had a significantly higher proportion of clonal expansions than non-smokers (about 25% vs 18%, p=0.02). Endoscopic recurrence was linked to a higher percentage of high-frequency clones at surgery, and recurrence occurred in every patient whose clonality exceeded 26.8% (18/57). Mucosal CD4 and CD8 T cells were sorted and sequenced only in a subgroup of patients, the size of which was not stated. Compared with CD4 T cells, sorted CD8 T cells contained more high-frequency clones, which suggests that the mucosal expansions were mostly CD8.

This clone is a singleton in its sample. Its antigen target is currently unknown. Base-call qualities are not available, and no considerably larger clone is one nucleotide away. The library was prepared using the immunoSEQ multiplex PCR assay. CDR3 regions were amplified from genomic DNA by Adaptive Biotechnology using a two-step, amplification bias-controlled multiplex PCR. Primers for every V and J gene segment were used in the first PCR, and barcodes and Illumina adapters were added in the second PCR. An Illumina instrument was used to sequence the CDR3 libraries. Per the original workflow: Analysis combined the vendor-provided pipelines with custom analysis of raw data in R/Bioconductor under R version 3.3.0. Clonality, which ranges from 0 to 1, was calculated as the inverse of the normalised Shannon entropy across all productive clones. High-frequency clones were defined as the repertoire share of the top 100 clones, retaining only clones passing a 95% confidence test. The Simpson index measured repertoire diversity, and the Morisita-Horn index measured overlap between samples. TCRdb took this table from immuneACCESS and kept in-frame rearrangements with V and J called. Such tables lack part of the clones; where checked against another copy, unresolved V genes explain under half of the gap, and the rest is unexplained. D and trimming come from the DNA, and the V and J calls and clone size come from that table. Across this sample there are 1,500 to 2,000 clones, with approximately 86% seen only once. Clones ranked in the top ten supply 15% to 20% of the sample.

The intended sense of this specimen's time point label: inflamed ileum from the surgical specimen. Eligible patients were adults with ileal or ileocolonic Crohn's disease who had an indication for ileocolonic resection. Whole ileal mucosal biopsies were kept frozen at -80 degrees C prior to DNA extraction. Genomic DNA was extracted from frozen whole biopsies with a TRizol-based method and quantified on a NanoDrop 2000 spectrophotometer. From a lookup of the germline V gene, CDR1 and CDR2 are SGHTA and FQGNSA. Including cysteine and phenylalanine, the CDR3 has 17 amino acids. The sequence is cut down to CDR3 DNA, 51 bases in frame from base 1. Cut back by 1 base and 4 bases, the V and J ends lie 19 bases apart.

Sequenced material: ileal tissue. The TCR was taken from an adult with Crohn's disease. The rearrangement combines TRBV7-2 with TRBJ2-5; TRBD1 is a possible D gene, resting on 5 matching bases. The CDR3: CASSLGASAGFGETQYF. The DNA reads TGTGCCAGCAGCTTAGGGGCTAGTGCAGGGTTCGGAGAGACCCAGTACTTC.